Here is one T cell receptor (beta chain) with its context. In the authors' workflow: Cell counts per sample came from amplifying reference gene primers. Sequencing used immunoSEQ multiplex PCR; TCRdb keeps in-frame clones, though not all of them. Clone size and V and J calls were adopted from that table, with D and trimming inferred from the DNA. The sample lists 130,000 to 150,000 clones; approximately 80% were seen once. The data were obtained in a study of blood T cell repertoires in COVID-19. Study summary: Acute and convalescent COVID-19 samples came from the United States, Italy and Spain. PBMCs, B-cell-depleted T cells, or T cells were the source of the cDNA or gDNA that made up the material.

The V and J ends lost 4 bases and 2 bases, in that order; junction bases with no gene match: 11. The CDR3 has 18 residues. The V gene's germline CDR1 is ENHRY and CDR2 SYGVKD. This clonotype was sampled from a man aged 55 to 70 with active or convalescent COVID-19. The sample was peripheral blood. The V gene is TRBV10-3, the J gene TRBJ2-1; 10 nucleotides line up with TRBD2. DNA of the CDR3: TGTGCCATCAGTGTAGTAGGTAGCGGGAGGAGCACCTACAATGAGCAGTTCTTC. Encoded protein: CAISVVGSGRSTYNEQFF.